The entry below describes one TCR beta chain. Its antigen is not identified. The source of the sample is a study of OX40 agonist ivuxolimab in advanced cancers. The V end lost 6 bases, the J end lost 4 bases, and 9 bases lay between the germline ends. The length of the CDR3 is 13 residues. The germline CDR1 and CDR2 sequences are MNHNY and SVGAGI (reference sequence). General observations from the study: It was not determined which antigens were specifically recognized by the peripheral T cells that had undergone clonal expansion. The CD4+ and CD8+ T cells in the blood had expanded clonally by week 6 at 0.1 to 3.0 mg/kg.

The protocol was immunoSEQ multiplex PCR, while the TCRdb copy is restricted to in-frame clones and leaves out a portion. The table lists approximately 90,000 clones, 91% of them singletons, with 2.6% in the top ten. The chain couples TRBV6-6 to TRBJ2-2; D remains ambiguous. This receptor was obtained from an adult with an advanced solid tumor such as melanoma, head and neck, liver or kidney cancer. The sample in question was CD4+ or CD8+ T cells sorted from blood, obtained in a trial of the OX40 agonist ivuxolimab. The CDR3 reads CASSDIGTGELFF. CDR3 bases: TGTGCCAGCAGCGACATAGGCACCGGGGAGCTGTTTTTT.